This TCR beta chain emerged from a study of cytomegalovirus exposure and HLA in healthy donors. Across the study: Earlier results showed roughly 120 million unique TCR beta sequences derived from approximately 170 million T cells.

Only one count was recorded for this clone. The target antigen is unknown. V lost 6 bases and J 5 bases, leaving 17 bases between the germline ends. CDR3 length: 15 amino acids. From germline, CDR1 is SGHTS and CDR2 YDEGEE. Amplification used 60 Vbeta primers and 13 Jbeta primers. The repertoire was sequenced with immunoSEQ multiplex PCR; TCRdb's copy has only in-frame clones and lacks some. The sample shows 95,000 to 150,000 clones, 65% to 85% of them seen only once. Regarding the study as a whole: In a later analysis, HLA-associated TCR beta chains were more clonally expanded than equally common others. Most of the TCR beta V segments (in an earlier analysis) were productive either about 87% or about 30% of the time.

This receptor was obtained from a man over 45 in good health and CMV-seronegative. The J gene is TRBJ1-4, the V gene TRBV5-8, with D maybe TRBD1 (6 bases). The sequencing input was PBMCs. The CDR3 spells CASTSGLRGNEKLFF. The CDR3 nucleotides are TGTGCCAGCACATCGGGTTTGAGGGGGAATGAAAAACTGTTTTTT.